This T cell receptor beta chain derives from a study of human T cells and chemical hapten exposure. As for the study in general: Application of 0.01% DPC to the upper back was done by patch test, with a reading at 6 days. Study-wide results and caveats: TCRs at high frequency, those above 1 in 1000, did not change with DPC sensitization. Compared with pre-sensitization or healthy control sets, expanded TCRs clustered more.

Indicated time point: patch test 1, 2 weeks after DPC sensitization. Treatment specified: therapeutic diphenylcyclopropenone sensitization with weekly scalp DPC. The CDR3 is made up of 15 amino acids. V lost 0 bases and J 5 bases, leaving 8 bases between the germline ends. How the authors handled the data: Sampled TCR counts reached a median of around 89,000 per sample, with values ranging from roughly 23,224 to 690,600. TCRdb processed the RACE reads anew with MiXCR; each CDR3 protein has one entry. The authors' filters were not applied to this entry. The sample holds 85,000 or so distinct CDR3 sequences, about 10% seen once. This clonotype was seen at least ten times. The target antigen is unknown.

This chain connects TRBV12-3 or TRBV12-4 to TRBJ1-6, with unresolved D. Sample: whole blood, taken in connection with sensitization to the hapten diphenylcyclopropenone (DPC). This receptor was taken from a woman aged 45-65 years with alopecia areata. Some clones in this sample may be carry-over from other donors' samples. CDR3 DNA sequence: TGTGCCAGCAGTTTAGCGTGGCAGAATAATTCACCCCTCCACTTT. Its translation is CASSLAWQNNSPLHF.